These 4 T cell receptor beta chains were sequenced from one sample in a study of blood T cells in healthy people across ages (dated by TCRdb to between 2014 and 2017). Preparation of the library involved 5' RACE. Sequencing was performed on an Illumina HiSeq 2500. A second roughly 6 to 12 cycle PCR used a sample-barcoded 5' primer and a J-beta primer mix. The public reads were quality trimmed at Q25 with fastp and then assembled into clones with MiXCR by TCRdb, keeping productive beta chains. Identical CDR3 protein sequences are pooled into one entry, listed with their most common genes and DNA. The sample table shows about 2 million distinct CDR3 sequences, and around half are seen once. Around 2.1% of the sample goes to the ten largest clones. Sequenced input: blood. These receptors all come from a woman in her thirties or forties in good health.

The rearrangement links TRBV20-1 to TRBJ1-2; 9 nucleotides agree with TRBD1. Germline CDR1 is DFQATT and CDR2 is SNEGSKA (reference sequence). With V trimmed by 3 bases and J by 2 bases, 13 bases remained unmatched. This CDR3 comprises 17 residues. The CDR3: CSARARTGASKNYGYTF. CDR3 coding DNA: TGCAGTGCTAGGGCAAGGACAGGGGCCTCAAAAAACTATGGCTACACCTTC.

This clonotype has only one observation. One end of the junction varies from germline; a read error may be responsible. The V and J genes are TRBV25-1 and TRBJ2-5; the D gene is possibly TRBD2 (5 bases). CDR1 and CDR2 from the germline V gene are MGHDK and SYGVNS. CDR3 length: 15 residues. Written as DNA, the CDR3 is TGTGCCAGCAGTGAATATCGAGGCCGGGAAGAGGCCCAGTACTTC. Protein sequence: CASSEYRGREEAQYF.

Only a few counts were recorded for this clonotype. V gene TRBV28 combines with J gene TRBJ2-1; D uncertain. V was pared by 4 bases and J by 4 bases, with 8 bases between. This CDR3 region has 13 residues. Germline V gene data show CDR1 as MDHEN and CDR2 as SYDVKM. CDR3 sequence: CASSSILYNEQFF. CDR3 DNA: TGTGCCAGCAGTTCGATCCTTTACAATGAGCAGTTCTTC.

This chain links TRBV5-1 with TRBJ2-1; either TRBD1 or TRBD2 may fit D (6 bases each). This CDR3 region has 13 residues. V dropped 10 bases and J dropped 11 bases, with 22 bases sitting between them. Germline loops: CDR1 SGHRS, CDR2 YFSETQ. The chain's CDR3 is CASWGASENKQFF. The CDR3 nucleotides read TGCGCCTCATGGGGGGCTAGTGAGAATAAGCAGTTCTTC. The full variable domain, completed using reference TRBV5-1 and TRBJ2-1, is KAGVTQTPRYLIKTRGQQVTLSCSPISGHRSVSWYQQTPGQGLQFLFEYFSETQRNKGNFPGRFSGRQFSNSRSEMNVSTLELGDSALYLCASWGASENKQFFGPGTRLTVL.